This TCR beta chain was documented in a study of OX40 agonist ivuxolimab in advanced cancers. The table came from immunoSEQ multiplex PCR; TCRdb's copy has only in-frame clones and leaves some out. The table lists 68,000 or so clones, about 89% of them singletons, with approximately 2.1% in the top ten. Blood specimens came from baseline, cycle 4 day 1, and cycle 7 day 1. The CDR3 has 18 residues. The germline CDR1 and CDR2 sequences are SEHNR and FQNEAQ (reference sequence). V dropped 1 base and J dropped 7 bases, with 23 bases sitting between them. The chain has TRBV7-9 and TRBJ2-1; D might be TRBD1 (6 bases). Sample: CD4+ or CD8+ T cells sorted from blood, taken in a trial of the OX40 agonist ivuxolimab. This TCR came from an adult with an advanced solid tumor such as melanoma, head and neck, liver or kidney cancer. The CDR3 loop reads CASSLENYVWGQVNEQFF. The CDR3 DNA reads TGTGCCAGCAGCTTAGAAAATTACGTGTGGGGGCAGGTAAATGAGCAGTTCTTC.